This T cell receptor beta chain was identified in a study of shared clonotypes between healthy human individuals. It was CD45RO-negative cells, positively selected for CCR7, that made up naive CD8 cells, with terminally differentiated effector memory CD45RA+ cells excluded. Splitting of each subset's genomic DNA was done evenly across several immunoSEQ plates. This table comes from immunoSEQ multiplex PCR, and its TCRdb copy is limited to in-frame clones, with some not included. Among about 600,000 clones listed, less than 97% were seen once. Germline assignment: CDR1 GTSNPN and CDR2 SVGIG (reference sequence). Trimming shortened V by 0 bases and J by 3 bases, and 16 bases separated the two germline ends. The CDR3 consists of 16 residues.

The material sequenced was naive CD8+ T cells sorted from blood. The sequence derives from a woman under 40 in good health. The V call is TRBV30, the J call TRBJ2-3, with D hard to call. The CDR3 DNA sequence: TGTGCCTGGAGTGTACAACTCAAGGGTATGACAGATACGCAGTATTTT. Translating it yields CAWSVQLKGMTDTQYF.